Listed here are 6 T cell receptor beta chains from one sample, sequenced in a study of CD8+CD57+ T cells in acquired aplastic anemia. Researchers used genomic DNA as the template to profile TCR beta VDJ and CDR3. MiXCR, applied by TCRdb to the reads, yields one record per CDR3 protein. The table has about 190,000 distinct CDR3 sequences, 54% seen once. Sequences were obtained from sorted CD4+, CD8+, or CD8+CD57+ T cells (not recorded which) from PBMCs. The source of these receptors is a human donor in good health, serving as a control.

V is TRBV29-1 and J is TRBJ2-7; the D call may be TRBD1 or TRBD2 (6 bases each). V was trimmed by 3 bases and J by 5 bases, leaving 11 bases between them. The CDR3 runs to 12 residues. CDR1 is SQVTM, CDR2 ANQGSEA, per germline. CDR3 nucleotides: TGCAGCGTTGAGGGGGGCTGGGACGAGCAGTACTTC. Its translation: CSVEGGWDEQYF.

This clonotype showed up just once. The rearrangement joins TRBV12-3 or TRBV12-4 to TRBJ2-7; the D is unclear. This CDR3 has 14 residues. V lost 8 bases and J lost 2, with 16 bases in between. CDR3 bases: TGTGCCAGCGGTCCGAGCGTGTCCCCCTACGAGCAGTACTTC. Its protein product is CASGPSVSPYEQYF.

This clonotype was found many times. The rearrangement links TRBV6-5 to TRBJ2-5; D might be TRBD1 (6 bases). Trimming took off 5 bases at V and 4 bases at J, with 20 bases between the two ends. This CDR3 has 16 residues. Germline V CDR1 and CDR2: MNHEY, SVGAGI. The CDR3 DNA reads as TGTGCCAGCAGTGCCCGTAAGGACAGTGGAGGAGAGACCCAGTACTTC. It yields the protein CASSARKDSGGETQYF.

This clonotype was counted ten times or more. This chain joins TRBV10-3 and TRBJ1-4; D unclear. Per the germline V gene, CDR1 is ENHRY and CDR2 is SYGVKD. Trimming took off 6 bases at V and 0 bases at J, with 5 bases between the two ends. The CDR3 is made up of 13 amino acids. Here the CDR3 DNA reads TGTGCCATCAGGGACTCAACTAATGAAAAACTGTTTTTT. Residues: CAIRDSTNEKLFF.

The V gene is TRBV5-4, the J gene TRBJ1-2, with 9 bases lining up with TRBD1. Germline V gene sequence: CDR1 SGHNT, CDR2 YYREEE (reference sequence). The CDR3 is 15 residues long. Trimming cost V 1 base and J 7 bases; bases outside gene matches: 8. The CDR3 protein is CASSLPGTGISGYTF. The CDR3, as DNA: TGTGCCAGCAGCTTGCCGGGGACAGGGATTAGTGGCTACACCTTC.

This chain links TRBV5-1 with TRBJ2-1, with D perhaps assigned TRBD1 or TRBD2 (5 bases each). Per the germline V gene, CDR1 is SGHRS and CDR2 is YFSETQ. The V gene lost 5 bases and the J gene lost 9 bases, with 27 bases spanning the gap. This CDR3 contains 17 residues. The CDR3 is CASSSFRDGVVPGEQFF. CDR3 in DNA: TGCGCCAGCAGTTCTTTTCGGGACGGTGTTGTACCCGGTGAGCAGTTCTTC.